The subject of this entry is one T cell receptor (beta chain). The antigen remains unidentified. Germline CDR1 is MGHRA and CDR2 is YSYEKL. The CDR3 loop spans 14 amino acids. The ends were cut back, 3 bases at V and 9 bases at J, with 18 bases in the middle. The sample belongs to a study of cytomegalovirus exposure and HLA in healthy donors. About the research overall: As an earlier analysis found, some 170 million T cells yielded fewer than 130 million unique TCR beta sequences. There were 65 million to 85 million unique TCRs (from HLA-typed donors) in an early data release. Study-level findings and limits: CMV antigen specificity of a few CMV-associated chains was confirmed in vitro.

Amplification used 60 Vbeta primers and 13 Jbeta primers. Only in-frame clones appear in the TCRdb table, and some are missing; sequencing was by immunoSEQ multiplex PCR. The sample includes 100,000 or so clones, more than 60% of them seen just once. The sequenced sample was PBMCs. This chain joins TRBV4-1 and TRBJ2-7, with D perhaps TRBD2 (5 bases). This TCR came from a male donor in good health and CMV-seronegative. CDR3 nucleotides: TGCGCCAGCAGCCAGGACGTTCCAAAAGCGGTGCAGTACTTC. As protein: CASSQDVPKAVQYF.